This paragraph reports one TCR beta chain. The treatment denotes: 19 received Ad26.COV2.S at low or high dose, single or two shots; about 5 received placebo; per-sample allocation not given. Vaccine and placebo recipients were sampled on day 63 after the first injection. V was clipped by 8 bases and J by 4 bases; unmatched bases: 10. The CDR3 is 15 residues long. The germline V gene encodes CDR1 SGHTA and CDR2 FQGTGA. The source of the sample is a study of Ad26.COV2.S vaccination and SARS-CoV-2 variants. The data were produced by immunoSEQ multiplex PCR, yet TCRdb's version contains in-frame clones alone and is incomplete. This table has 400,000 to 450,000 clones, 90% appearing once.

This chain uses TRBV7-3 with TRBJ2-1; TRBD2 matches at 8 bases. The material was peripheral blood, obtained in a trial of Ad26.COV2.S vaccine versus placebo. The receptor comes from a person aged 18-65 years who received the Ad26.COV2.S COVID-19 vaccine or a placebo. As DNA, the CDR3 is TGTGCCAGCGCCCCTCGGGGCGGGAGGTACAATGAGCAGTTCTTC. Amino acids: CASAPRGGRYNEQFF.